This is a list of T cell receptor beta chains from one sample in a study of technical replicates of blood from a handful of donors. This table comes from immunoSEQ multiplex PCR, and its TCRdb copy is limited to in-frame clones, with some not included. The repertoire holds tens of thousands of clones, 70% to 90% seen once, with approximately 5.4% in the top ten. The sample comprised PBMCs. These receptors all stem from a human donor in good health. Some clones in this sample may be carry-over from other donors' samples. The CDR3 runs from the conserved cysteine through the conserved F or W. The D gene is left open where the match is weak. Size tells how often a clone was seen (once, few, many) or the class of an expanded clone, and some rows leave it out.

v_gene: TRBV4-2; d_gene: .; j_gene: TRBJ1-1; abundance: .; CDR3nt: TGTGCCAGCAGCCAAGATCGAATCCTGGGGACTCCTGAAGCTTTCTTT; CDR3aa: CASSQDRILGTPEAFF
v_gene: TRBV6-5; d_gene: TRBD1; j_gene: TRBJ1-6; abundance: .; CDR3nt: TGTGCCAGCAGGGGGGACAGGACTTATAATTCACCCCTCCACTTT; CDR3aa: CASRGDRTYNSPLHF
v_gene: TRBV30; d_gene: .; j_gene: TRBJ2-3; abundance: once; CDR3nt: TGTGCCTGGAGTAGGGACTCCTATGGCACAGATACGCAGTATTTT; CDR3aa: CAWSRDSYGTDTQYF
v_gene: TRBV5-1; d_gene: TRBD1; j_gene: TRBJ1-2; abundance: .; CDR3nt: TGCGCCAGCAGCCGGCTTAGGGGGCGCAAGTATGGCTACACCTTC; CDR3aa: CASSRLRGRKYGYTF
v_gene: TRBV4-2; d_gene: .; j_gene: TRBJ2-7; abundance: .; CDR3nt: TGTGCCAGCAGCCAACGTCCTAGTGCTTGGACCTACGAGCAGTACTTC; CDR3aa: CASSQRPSAWTYEQYF
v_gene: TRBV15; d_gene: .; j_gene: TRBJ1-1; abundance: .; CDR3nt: TGTGCCACCAGCAGCGGCCGATCGAGGGTAACTGAAGCTTTCTTT; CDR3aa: CATSSGRSRVTEAFF
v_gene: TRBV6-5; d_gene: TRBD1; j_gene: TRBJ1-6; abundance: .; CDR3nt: TGTGCCAGCAGAGGACAGGGGTTATCACCCCTCCACTTT; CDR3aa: CASRGQGLSPLHF
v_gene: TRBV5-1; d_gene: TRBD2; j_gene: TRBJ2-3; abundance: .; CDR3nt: TGCGCCAGCAGCTTGGGACTAGCGGGCGGCACAGATACGCAGTATTTT; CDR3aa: CASSLGLAGGTDTQYF
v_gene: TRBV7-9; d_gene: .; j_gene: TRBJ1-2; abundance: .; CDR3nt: TGTGCCAGCAGCCCCCAGGGGCAGGGAAGGCGCTACACCTTC; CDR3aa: CASSPQGQGRRYTF
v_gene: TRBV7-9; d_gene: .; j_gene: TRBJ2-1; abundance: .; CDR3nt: TGTGCCAGCAGCTTCTCCTATGAGCAGTTCTTC; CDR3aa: CASSFSYEQFF
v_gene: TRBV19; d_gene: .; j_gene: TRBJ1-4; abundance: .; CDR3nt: TGTGCCAGTAGTCGGGGGAGGTCAGCAACTAATGAAAAACTGTTTTTT; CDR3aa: CASSRGRSATNEKLFF
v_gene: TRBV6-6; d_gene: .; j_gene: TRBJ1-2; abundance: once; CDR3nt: TGTGCCAGCAGTTACCCCCCAGTCAATTATGGCTACACCTTC; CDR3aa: CASSYPPVNYGYTF
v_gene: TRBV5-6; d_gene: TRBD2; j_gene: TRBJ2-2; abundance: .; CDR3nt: TGTGCCAGCAGCTTCCTAGCGGGAGTGGCCGGGGAGCTGTTTTTT; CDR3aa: CASSFLAGVAGELFF
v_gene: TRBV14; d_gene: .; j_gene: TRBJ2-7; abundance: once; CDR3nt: TGTGCCAGCAAGCCAGGGGCAGGCTACGAGCAGTACTTC; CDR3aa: CASKPGAGYEQYF
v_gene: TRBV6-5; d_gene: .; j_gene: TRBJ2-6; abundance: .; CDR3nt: TGTGCCAGCAGTTACGACACTGGGGCCAACGTCCTGACTTTC; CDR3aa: CASSYDTGANVLTF
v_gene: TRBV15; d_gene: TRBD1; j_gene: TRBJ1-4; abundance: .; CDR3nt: TGTGCCACCAGCAGAGACGGGACAGGGGGGGAAAAACTGTTTTTT; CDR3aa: CATSRDGTGGEKLFF